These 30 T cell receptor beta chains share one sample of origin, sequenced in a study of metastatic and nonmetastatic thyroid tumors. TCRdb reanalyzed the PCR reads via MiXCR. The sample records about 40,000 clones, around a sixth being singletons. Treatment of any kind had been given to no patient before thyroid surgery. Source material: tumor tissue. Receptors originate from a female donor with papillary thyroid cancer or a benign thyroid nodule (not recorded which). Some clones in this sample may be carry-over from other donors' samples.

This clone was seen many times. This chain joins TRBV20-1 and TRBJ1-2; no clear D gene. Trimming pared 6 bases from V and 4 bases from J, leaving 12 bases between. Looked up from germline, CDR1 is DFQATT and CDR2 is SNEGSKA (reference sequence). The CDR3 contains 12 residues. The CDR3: CSALTLIYGYTF. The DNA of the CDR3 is TGCAGTGCACTGACACTTATCTATGGCTACACCTTC.

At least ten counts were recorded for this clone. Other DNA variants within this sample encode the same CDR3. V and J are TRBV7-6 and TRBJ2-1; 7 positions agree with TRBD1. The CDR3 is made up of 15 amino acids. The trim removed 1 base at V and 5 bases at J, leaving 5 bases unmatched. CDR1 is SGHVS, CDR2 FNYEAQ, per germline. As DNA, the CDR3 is TGTGCCAGCAGCTTAGAACAGGGGTCTCACAATGAGCAGTTCTTC. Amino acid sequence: CASSLEQGSHNEQFF.

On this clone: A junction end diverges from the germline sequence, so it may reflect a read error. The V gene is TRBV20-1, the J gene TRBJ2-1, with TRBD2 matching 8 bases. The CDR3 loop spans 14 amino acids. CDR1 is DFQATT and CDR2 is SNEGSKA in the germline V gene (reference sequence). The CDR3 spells CSARSGRSCNEQFF. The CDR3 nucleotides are TGCAGTGCTCGCAGCGGGAGATCCTGCAATGAGCAGTTCTTC.

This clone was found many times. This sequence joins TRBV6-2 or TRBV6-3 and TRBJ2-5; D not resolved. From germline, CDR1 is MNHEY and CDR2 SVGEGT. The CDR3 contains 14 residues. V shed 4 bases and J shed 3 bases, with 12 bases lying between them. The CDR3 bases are TGTGCCAGCAGTTCCCCCCGCGAGGAAGAGACCCAGTACTTC. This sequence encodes CASSSPREEETQYF.

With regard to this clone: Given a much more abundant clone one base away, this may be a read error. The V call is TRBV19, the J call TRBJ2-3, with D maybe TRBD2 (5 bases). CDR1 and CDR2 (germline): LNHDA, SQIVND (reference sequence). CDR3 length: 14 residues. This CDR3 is CASKVSENTDAQYF. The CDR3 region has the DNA TGTGCCAGTAAGGTTAGCGAGAACACAGATGCGCAGTATTTT. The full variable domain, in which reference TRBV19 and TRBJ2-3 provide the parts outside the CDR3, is DGGITQSPKYLFRKEGQNVTLSCEQNLNHDAMYWYRQDPGQGLRLIYYSQIVNDFQKGDIAEGYSVSREKKESFPLTVTSAQKNPTAFYLCASKVSENTDAQYFGPGTRLTVL.

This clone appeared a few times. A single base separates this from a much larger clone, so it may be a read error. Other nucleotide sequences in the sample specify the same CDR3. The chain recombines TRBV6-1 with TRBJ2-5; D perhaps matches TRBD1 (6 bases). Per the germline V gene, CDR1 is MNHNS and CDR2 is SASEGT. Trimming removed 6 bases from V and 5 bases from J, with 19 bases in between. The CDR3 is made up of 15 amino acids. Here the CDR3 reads CASRSTGGRWETQYF. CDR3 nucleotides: TGTGCCAGCAGATCGACAGGTGGCAGGTGGGAGACCCAGTACTTC.

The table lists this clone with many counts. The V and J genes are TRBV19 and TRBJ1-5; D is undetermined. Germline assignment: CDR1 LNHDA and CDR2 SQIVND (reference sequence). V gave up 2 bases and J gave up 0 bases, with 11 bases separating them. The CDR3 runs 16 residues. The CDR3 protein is CASSITDGPSNQPQHF. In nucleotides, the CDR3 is TGTGCCAGTAGTATAACGGACGGGCCTAGCAATCAGCCCCAGCATTTT.

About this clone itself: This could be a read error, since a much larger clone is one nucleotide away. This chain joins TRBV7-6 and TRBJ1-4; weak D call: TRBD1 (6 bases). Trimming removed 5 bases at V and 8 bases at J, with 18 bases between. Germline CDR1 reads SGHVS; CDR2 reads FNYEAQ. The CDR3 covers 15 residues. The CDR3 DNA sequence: TGTGCCAGCAGCCTGACAGGAGCAGGGGACGAAAAACTGTTTTTT. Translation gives CASSLTGAGDEKLFF.

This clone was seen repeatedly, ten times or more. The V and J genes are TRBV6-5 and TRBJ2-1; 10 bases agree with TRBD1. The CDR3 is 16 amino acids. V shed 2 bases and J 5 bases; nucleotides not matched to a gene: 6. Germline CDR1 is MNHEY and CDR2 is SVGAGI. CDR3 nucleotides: TGTGCCAGCAGTTACGCCGGGACAGGGGCCAACAATGAGCAGTTCTTC. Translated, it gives CASSYAGTGANNEQFF.

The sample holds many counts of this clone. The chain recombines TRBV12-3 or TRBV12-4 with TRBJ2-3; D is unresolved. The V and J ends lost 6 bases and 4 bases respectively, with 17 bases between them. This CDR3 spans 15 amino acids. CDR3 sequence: CASSPLANLADTQYF. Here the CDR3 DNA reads TGTGCCAGCAGCCCTCTGGCAAATCTTGCAGATACGCAGTATTTT.

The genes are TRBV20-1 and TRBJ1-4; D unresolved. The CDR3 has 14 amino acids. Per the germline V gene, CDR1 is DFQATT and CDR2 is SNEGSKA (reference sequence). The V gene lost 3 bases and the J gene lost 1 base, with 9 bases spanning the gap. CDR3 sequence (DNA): TGCAGTGCTAGTCCCGCGGTAACTAATGAAAAACTGTTTTTT. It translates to CSASPAVTNEKLFF.

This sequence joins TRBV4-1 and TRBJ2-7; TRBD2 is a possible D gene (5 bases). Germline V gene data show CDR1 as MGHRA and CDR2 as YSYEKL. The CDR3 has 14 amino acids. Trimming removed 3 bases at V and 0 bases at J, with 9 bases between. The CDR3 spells CASSQTGDSYEQYF. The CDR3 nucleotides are TGCGCCAGCAGCCAGACCGGGGACTCCTACGAGCAGTACTTC.

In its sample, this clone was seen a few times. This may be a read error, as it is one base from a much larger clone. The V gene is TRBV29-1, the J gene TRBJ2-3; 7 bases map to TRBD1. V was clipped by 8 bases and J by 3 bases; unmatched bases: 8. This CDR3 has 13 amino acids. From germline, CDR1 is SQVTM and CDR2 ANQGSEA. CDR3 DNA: TGCAGCTTCAGCCGACAGGGTACAGATACGCAGTATTTT. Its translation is CSFSRQGTDTQYF.

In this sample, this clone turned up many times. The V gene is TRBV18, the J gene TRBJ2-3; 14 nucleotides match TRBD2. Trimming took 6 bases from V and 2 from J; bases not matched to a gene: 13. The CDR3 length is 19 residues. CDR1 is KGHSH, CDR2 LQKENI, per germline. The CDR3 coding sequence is TGTGCCAGCTCCCGGGGACAGGGACTAGCGGGAGTGTTCACAGATACGCAGTATTTT. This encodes CASSRGQGLAGVFTDTQYF.

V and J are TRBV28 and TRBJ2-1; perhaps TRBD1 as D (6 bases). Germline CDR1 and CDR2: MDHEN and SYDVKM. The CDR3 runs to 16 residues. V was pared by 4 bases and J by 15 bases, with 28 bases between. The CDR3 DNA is TGTGCCAGCAGTTCGGCAGGGGCGAAACTGAACAATGAGTTGTTCTTC. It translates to CASSSAGAKLNNELFF.

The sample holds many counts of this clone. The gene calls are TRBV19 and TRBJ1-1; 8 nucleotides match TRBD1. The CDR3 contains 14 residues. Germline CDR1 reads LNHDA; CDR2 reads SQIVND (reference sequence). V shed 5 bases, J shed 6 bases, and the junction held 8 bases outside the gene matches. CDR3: CASSLAGGKAEAFF. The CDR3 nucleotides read TGTGCCAGTAGTTTGGCAGGGGGCAAAGCTGAAGCTTTCTTT.

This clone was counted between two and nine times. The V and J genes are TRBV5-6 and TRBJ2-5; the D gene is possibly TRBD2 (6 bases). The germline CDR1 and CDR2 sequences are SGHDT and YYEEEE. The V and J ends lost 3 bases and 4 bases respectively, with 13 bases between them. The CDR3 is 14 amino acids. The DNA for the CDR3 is TGTGCCAGCAGCTCCCCACGGGGAGGAGAGACCCAGTACTTC. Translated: CASSSPRGGETQYF.

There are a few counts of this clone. In DNA, the CDR3 is TGCGCCAGCAGCCAAGGGGTGGTATCGACCGGGGAGCTGTTTTTT. Translated: CASSQGVVSTGELFF. J is TRBJ2-2 and V is TRBV4-3; no definite D call. The CDR3 is 15 amino acids. CDR1 is LGHNA and CDR2 is YSLEER in the germline V gene. Trimming removed 1 base at V and 5 bases at J, with 11 bases between.

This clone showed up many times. CDR3 in DNA: TGCGCCAGCAGTGACCGGGACAAGAACTCCTACGAGCAGTACTTC. Translating gives CASSDRDKNSYEQYF. The chain joins TRBV10-2 to TRBJ2-7, with D possibly matching TRBD1 (6 bases). The CDR3 is 15 amino acids. Germline CDR1 and CDR2: WSHSY and SAAADI. V gave up 3 bases and J gave up 0 bases, with 12 bases separating them.

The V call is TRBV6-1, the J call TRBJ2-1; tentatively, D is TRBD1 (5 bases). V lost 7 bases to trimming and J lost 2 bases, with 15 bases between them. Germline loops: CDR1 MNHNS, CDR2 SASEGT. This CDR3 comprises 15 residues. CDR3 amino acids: CASTPVTVAYNEQFF. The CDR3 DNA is TGTGCCAGCACGCCCGTGACAGTGGCCTACAATGAGCAGTTCTTC.

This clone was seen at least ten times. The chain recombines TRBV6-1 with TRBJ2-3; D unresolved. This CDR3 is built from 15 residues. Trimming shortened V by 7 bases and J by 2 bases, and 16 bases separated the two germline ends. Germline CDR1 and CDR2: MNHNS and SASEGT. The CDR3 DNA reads TGTGCCAGCACCTTATACAACCCTGACACAGATACGCAGTATTTT. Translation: CASTLYNPDTDTQYF.

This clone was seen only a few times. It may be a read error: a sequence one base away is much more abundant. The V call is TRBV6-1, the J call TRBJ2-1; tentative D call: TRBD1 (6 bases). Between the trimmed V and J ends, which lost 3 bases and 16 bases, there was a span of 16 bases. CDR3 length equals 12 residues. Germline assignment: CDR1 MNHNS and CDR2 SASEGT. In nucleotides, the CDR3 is TGTGCCAGCAGTGACAAAGGACAGAAGGAATTCTTC. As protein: CASSDKGQKEFF.

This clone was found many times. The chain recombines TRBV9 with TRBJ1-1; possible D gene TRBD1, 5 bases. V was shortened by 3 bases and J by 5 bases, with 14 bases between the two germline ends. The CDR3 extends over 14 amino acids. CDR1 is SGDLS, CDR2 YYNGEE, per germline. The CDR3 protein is CASSAAQWGTEAFF. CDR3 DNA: TGTGCCAGCAGCGCCGCCCAATGGGGGACTGAAGCTTTCTTT.

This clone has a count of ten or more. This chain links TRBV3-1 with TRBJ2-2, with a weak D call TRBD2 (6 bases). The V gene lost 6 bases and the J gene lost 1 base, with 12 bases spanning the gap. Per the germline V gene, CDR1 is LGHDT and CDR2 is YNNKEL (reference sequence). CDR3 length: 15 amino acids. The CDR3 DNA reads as TGTGCCAGCAGAGGCGGAGGGAGGAACACCGGGGAGCTGTTTTTT. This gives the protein CASRGGGRNTGELFF.

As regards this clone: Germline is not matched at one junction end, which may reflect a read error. The CDR3 DNA is TGCAGTGCTAGAGTTATGGGGGACAGGAAAAACACCGGGGGGCTGTTTTTT. It codes for CSARVMGDRKNTGGLFF. The chain joins TRBV20-1 to TRBJ2-2, with 8 bases lining up with TRBD1. Germline V lookup: CDR1 DFQATT, CDR2 SNEGSKA (reference sequence). This CDR3 spans 17 amino acids.

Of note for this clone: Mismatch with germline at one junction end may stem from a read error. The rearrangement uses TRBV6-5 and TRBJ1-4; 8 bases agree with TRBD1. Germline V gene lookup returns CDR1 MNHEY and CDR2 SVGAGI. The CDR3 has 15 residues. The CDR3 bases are TGTGCCAGCAGTTTTCAGGGGGCGGCAGATGAAAAACCGGTTTTT. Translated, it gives CASSFQGAADEKPVF.

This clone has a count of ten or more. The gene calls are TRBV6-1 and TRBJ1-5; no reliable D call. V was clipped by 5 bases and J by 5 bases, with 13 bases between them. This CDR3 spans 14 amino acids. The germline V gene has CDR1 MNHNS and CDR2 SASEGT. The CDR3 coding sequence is TGTGCCAGCAGTCCTGGACGGTGGGATCAGCCCCAGCATTTT. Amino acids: CASSPGRWDQPQHF.

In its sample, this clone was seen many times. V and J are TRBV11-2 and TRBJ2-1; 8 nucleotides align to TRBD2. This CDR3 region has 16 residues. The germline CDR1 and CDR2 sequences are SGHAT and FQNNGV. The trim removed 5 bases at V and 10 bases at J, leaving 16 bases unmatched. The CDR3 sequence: CASSPRLDGRAEEQFF. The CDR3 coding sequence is TGTGCCAGCAGCCCCAGGTTGGACGGGAGGGCCGAGGAGCAGTTCTTC. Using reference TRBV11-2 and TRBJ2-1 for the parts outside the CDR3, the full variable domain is EAGVAQSPRYKIIEKRQSVAFWCNPISGHATLYWYQQILGQGPKLLIQFQNNGVVDDSQLPKDRFSAERLKGVDSTLKIQPAKLEDSAVYLCASSPRLDGRAEEQFFGPGTRLTVL.

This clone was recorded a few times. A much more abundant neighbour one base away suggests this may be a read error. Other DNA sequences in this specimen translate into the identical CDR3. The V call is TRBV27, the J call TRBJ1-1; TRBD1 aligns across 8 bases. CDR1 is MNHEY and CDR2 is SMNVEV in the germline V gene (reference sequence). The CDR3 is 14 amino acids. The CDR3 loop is CASSLSRGHTEAFF. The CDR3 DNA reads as TGTGCCAGCAGTTTATCCAGGGGGCACACTGAAGCTTTCTTC.

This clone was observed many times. In DNA form, the CDR3 reads TGTGCCAGCAGTTTGCCGGGGCGCAATCAGCCCCAGCATTTT. As protein: CASSLPGRNQPQHF. The V gene is TRBV12-3 or TRBV12-4, the J gene TRBJ1-5, with D tentatively TRBD1 (5 bases). With 3 bases removed from V and 2 bases from J, the gap between germline ends came to 8 bases. The CDR3 totals 14 residues.